This T cell receptor beta chain was captured in a study of cytomegalovirus exposure and HLA in healthy donors. Study-wide points: Apparent HLA restriction characterized most CMV-associated TCR beta chains in a later analysis.

The germline gives CDR1 SQVTM, CDR2 ANQGSEA. V trimming: 5 bases; J trimming: 0 bases; junction bases outside the gene matches: 1. This CDR3 spans 14 amino acids. Primers included in the PCR were 60 Vbeta and 13 Jbeta primers. Generated by immunoSEQ multiplex PCR, the TCRdb table keeps only in-frame clones and is missing some. This table holds roughly 35,000 clones. To note about this clone: Its antigen is still unknown.

The rearrangement uses TRBV29-1 and TRBJ1-5; 10 bases agree with TRBD1. The receptor's source is a woman aged 40-49 years in good health and CMV-seropositive. The source material was PBMCs. The DNA for the CDR3 is TGCAGCGTTAGGACAGGGGGTAGCAATCAGCCCCAGCATTTT. It is translated as CSVRTGGSNQPQHF. The full variable domain, its missing parts supplied by reference TRBV29-1 and TRBJ1-5, is SAVISQKPSRDICQRGTSLTIQCQVDSQVTMMFWYRQQPGQSLTLIATANQGSEATYESGFVIDKFPISRPNLTFSTLTVSNMSPEDSSIYLCSVRTGGSNQPQHFGDGTRLSIL.